The entry below describes one T cell receptor beta chain. Per germline, CDR1 MDHEN and CDR2 SYDVKM. CDR3 size: 15 residues. The trim removed 1 base at V and 2 bases at J, leaving 2 bases unmatched. Assay used: immunoSEQ multiplex PCR; TCRdb lists only in-frame clones, some missing. The sample shows about 19,000 clones, about 70% of them seen only once. This sample was taken from a study of OX40 agonist ivuxolimab in advanced cancers. Background on the study: Treatment received earlier with anti-PD-1, anti-PD-L1 or anti-CTLA-4 agents was allowed, and 40% had some.

Patients were ruled out by autoimmune disease history or systemic immunosuppression. V gene TRBV28 combines with J gene TRBJ2-1, with 7 positions matching TRBD1. This receptor was identified in an adult with an advanced solid tumor such as melanoma, head and neck, liver or kidney cancer. This sample comprised CD4+ or CD8+ T cells sorted from blood, obtained in a trial of the OX40 agonist ivuxolimab. In DNA, the CDR3 is TGTGCCAGCAGTTTATATGGACAGGCCTACAATGAGCAGTTCTTC. Protein sequence: CASSLYGQAYNEQFF.